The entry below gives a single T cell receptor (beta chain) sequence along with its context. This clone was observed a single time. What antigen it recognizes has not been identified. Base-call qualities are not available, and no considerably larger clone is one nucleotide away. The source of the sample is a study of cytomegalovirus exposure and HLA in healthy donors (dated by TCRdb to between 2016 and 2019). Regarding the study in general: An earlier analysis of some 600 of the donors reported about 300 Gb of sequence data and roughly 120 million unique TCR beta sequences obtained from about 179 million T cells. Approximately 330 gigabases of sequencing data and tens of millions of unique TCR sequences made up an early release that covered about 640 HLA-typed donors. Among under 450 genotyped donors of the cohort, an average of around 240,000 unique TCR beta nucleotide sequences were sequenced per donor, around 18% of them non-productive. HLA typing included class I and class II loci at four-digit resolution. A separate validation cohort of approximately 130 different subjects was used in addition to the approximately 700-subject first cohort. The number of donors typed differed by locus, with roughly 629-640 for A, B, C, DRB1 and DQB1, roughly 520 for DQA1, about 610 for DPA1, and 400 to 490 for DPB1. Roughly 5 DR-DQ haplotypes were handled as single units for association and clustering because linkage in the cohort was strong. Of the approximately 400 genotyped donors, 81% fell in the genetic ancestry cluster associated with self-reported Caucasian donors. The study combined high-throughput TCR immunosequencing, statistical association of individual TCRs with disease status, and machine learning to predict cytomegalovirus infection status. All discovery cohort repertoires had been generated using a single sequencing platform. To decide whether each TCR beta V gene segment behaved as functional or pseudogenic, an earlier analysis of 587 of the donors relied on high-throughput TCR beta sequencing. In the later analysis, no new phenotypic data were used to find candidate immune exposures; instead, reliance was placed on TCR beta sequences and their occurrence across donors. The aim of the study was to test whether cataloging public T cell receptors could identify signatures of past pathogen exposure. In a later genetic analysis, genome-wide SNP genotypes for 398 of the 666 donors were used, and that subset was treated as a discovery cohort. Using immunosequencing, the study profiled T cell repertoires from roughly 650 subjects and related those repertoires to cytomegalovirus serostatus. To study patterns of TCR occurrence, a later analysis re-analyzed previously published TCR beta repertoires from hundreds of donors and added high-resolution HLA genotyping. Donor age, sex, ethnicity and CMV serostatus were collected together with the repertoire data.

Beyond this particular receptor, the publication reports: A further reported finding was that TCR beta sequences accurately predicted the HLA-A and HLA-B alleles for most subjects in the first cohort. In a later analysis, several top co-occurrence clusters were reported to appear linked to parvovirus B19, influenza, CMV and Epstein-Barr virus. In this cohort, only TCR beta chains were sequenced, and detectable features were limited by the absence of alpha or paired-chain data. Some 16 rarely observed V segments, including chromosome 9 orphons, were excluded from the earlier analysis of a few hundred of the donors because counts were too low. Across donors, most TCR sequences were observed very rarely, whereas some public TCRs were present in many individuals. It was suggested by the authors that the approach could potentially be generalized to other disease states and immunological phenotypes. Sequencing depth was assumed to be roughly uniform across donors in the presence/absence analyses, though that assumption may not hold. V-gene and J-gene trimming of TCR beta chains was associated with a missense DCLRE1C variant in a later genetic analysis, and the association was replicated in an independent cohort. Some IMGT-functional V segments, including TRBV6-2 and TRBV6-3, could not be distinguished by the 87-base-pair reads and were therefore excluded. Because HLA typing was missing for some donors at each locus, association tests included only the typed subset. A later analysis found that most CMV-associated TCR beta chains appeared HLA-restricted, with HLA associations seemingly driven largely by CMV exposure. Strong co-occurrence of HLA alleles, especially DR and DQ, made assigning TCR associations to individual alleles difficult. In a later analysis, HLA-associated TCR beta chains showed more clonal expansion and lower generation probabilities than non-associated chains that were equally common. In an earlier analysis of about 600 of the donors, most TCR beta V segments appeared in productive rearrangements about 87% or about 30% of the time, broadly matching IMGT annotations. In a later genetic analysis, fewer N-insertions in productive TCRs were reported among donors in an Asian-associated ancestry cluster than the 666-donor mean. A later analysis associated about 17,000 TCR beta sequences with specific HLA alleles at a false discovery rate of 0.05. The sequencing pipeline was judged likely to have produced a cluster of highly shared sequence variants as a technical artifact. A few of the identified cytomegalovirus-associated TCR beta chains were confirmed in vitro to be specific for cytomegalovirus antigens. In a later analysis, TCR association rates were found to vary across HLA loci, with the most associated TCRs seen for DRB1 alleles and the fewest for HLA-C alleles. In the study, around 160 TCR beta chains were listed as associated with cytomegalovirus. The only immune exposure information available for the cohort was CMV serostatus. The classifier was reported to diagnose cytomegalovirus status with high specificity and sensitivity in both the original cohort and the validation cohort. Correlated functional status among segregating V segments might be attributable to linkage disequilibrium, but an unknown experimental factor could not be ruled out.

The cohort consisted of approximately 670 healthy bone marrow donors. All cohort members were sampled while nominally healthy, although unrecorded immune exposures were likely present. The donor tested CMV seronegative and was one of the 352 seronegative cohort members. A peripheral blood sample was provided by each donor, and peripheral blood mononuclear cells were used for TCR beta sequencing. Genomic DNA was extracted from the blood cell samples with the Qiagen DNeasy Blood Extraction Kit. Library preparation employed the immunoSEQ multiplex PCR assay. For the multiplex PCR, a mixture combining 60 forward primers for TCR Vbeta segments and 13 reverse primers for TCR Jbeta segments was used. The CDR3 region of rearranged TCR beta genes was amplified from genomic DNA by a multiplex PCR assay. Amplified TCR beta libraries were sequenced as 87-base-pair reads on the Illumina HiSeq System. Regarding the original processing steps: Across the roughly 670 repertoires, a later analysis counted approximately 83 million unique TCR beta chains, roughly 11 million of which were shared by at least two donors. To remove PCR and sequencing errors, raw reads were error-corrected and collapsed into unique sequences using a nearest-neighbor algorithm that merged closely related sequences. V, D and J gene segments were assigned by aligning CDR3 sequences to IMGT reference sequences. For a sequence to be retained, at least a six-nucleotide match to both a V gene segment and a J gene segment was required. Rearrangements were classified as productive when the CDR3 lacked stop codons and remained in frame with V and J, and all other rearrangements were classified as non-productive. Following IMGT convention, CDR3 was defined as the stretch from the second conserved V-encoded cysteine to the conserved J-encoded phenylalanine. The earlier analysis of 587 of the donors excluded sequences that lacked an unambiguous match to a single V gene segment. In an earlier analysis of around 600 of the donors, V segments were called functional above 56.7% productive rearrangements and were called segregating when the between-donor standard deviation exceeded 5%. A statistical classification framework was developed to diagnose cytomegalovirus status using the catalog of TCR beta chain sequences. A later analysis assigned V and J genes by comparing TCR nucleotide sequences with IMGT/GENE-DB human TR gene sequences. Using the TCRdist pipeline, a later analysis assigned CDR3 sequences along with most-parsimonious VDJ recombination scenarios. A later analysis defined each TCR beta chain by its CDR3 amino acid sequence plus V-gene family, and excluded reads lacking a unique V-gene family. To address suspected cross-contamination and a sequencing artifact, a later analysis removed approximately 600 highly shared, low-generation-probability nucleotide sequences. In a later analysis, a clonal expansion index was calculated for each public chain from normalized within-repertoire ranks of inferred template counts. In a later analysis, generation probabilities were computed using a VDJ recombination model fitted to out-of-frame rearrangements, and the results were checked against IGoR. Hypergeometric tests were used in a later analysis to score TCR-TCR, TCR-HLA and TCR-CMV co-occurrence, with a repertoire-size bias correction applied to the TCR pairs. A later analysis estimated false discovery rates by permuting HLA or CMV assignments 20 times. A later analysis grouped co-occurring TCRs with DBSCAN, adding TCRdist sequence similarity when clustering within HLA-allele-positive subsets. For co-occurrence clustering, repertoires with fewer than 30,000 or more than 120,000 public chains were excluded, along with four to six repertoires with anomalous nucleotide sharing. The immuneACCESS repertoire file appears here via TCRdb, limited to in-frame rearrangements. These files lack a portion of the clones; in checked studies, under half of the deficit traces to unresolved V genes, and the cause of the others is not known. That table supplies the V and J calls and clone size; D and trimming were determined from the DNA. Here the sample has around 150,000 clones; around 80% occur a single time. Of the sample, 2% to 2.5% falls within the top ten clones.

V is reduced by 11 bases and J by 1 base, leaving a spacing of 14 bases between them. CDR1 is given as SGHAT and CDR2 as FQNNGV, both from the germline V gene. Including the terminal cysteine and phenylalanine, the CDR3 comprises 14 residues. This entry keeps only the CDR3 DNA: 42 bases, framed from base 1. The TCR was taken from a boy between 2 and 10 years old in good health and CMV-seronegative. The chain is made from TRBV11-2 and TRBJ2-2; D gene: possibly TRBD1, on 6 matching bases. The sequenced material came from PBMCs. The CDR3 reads CACQDRRNTGELFF. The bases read TGTGCCTGTCAAGACAGGCGGAACACCGGGGAGCTGTTTTTT.